Below, 5 T cell receptor beta chains from the same sample are listed, as sequenced in a study of yellow fever vaccine responses in identical twins. TCRdb reprocessed the RT-PCR reads via MiXCR and lists one record per CDR3 protein. The data hold approximately 6,000 distinct CDR3 sequences, with about 65% observed a single time. The source was T cells from blood (PBMCs), unsorted or a sorted subset (not recorded which), collected before or after yellow fever vaccination (not recorded which). The receptors here all came from a woman in her late teens or twenties who received the yellow fever vaccine.

The chain joins TRBV18 to TRBJ2-7, with 9 nucleotides matching TRBD1. CDR3 length: 16 residues. Trimming took 3 bases from V and 3 from J; bases not matched to a gene: 9. The V gene's germline CDR1 is KGHSH and CDR2 LQKENI. Here the CDR3 reads CASSPPETGGDYEQYF. The CDR3, as DNA: TGTGCCAGCTCACCTCCAGAGACAGGGGGTGACTACGAGCAGTACTTC.

This clonotype was counted once. CDR3 protein: CASSPLGQGDNQPQHF. The CDR3 DNA reads as TGTGCCAGCAGTCCCCTCGGACAGGGCGACAATCAGCCCCAGCATTTT. V usage is TRBV28 and J usage is TRBJ1-5, with 8 bases lining up with TRBD1. J was trimmed by 3 bases and V by 5 bases; bases with no gene match: 9. In germline, CDR1 is MDHEN, CDR2 SYDVKM. The length of the CDR3 is 16 residues. The whole variable domain, filled in from reference TRBV28 and TRBJ1-5, reads DVKVTQSSRYLVKRTGEKVFLECVQDMDHENMFWYRQDPGLGLRLIYFSYDVKMKEKGDIPEGYSVSREKKERFSLILESASTNQTSMYLCASSPLGQGDNQPQHFGDGTRLSIL.

The J gene is TRBJ1-6, the V gene TRBV2; D uncertain. The germline V gene has CDR1 SNHLY and CDR2 FYNNEI. Trimming stripped 8 bases from V and 9 bases from J, with 17 bases between. This CDR3 region has 14 residues. CDR3 residues: CASRQLETGSPLHF. As DNA, the CDR3 is TGTGCCAGCCGACAATTGGAAACGGGTTCACCCCTCCACTTT. The whole variable domain, filled in from reference TRBV2 and TRBJ1-6, reads EPEVTQTPSHQVTQMGQEVILRCVPISNHLYFYWYRQILGQKVEFLVSFYNNEISEKSEIFDDQFSVERPDGSNFTLKIRSTKLEDSAMYFCASRQLETGSPLHFGNGTRLTVT.

The chain has TRBV5-5 and TRBJ2-1; perhaps TRBD2 as D (5 bases). V gave up 4 bases and J gave up 8 bases, with 10 bases separating them. Germline assignment: CDR1 SGHKS and CDR2 YYEKEE (reference sequence). This CDR3 has 12 residues. Here the CDR3 reads CASSADYYEQFF. The DNA of the CDR3 is TGTGCCAGCAGCGCCGACTATTATGAGCAGTTCTTC. Full variable domain (missing parts from reference TRBV5-5 and TRBJ2-1): DAGVTQSPTHLIKTRGQQVTLRCSPISGHKSVSWYQQVLGQGPQFIFQYYEKEERGRGNFPDRFSARQFPNYSSELNVNALLLGDSALYLCASSADYYEQFFGPGTRLTVL.

This clonotype has only a few counts. The chain recombines TRBV9 with TRBJ2-7; 10 positions agree with TRBD2. Germline CDR1 and CDR2: SGDLS and YYNGEE. V trimming: 0 bases; J trimming: 3 bases; junction bases outside the gene matches: 6. The CDR3 is 16 residues long. This CDR3 is CASSVGLGLADYEQYF. Here the CDR3 DNA reads TGTGCCAGCAGCGTAGGCCTCGGACTAGCGGACTACGAGCAGTACTTC.